This T cell receptor beta chain was recovered during a study of molecular identifiers for immune sequencing clone quantification. Overall study results and limits: Over 99% of effector molecules, yet under 1% of naive-cell molecules, were held by clones above 20 RNA copies.

A remark on this clonotype: Antigen specificity is unknown. At one end, the junction sequence differs from germline, possibly due to a read error.

Via MiXCR, TCRdb re-called the PCR reads, giving one row per CDR3 protein. The sample carries nearly 650,000 distinct CDR3 sequences, about 25% recorded once. The sequencing input was naive CD8+ T cells from blood, with Jurkat cell RNA spiked in. The sample's subset: FACS-sorted CD8+CD4-CCR7+CD45RA+ naive T cells. The receptor comes from a human donor in good health. Some libraries in this study had Jurkat cell RNA spiked in.

The CDR3 loop reads CSARDIPTEAVF. The CDR3 DNA is TGCAGTGCTAGGGACATCCCCACTGAAGCTGTCTTT. V gene TRBV20-1 combines with J gene TRBJ1-1; a weak D match, TRBD1 (5 bases). Per germline, CDR1 DFQATT and CDR2 SNEGSKA (reference sequence). The CDR3 is 12 residues long.